The source of this TCR beta chain is a study of blood T cell repertoires in COVID-19 (dated by TCRdb to about 2020). Concerning the study at large: Samples from collaborators originated in the United States, Italy and Spain and spanned both the acute and convalescent phases of COVID-19. The material from the prospective study consisted of cDNA or gDNA derived from T cells, B-cell-depleted T cells, or PBMCs. Deeply sampled blood TCRbeta repertoires from subjects exposed to, actively infected with, or recovered from COVID-19 were included in the dataset. The samples were drawn from the first 160 participants of the ongoing ImmuneRACE study and from 950 to 1,500 subjects provided by 6 global collaborators. Where available, HLA class I and class II types were taken from metadata supplied by the sample provider and were not determined by assay-based typing. The repertoires were released in a freely available public database intended as a resource for research on the immune response to SARS-CoV-2. Sample metadata almost always included a de-identified subject ID, COVID-19 status, age in years and sex. Overall results and qualifications from the work: The amount of clinical and demographic metadata varied by source and participant and was provided uncurated.

TCRbeta CDR3 regions were amplified from genomic DNA using the immunoSEQ Assay, a bias-controlled multiplex PCR. Concerning the study's data processing: Nucleated cell counts per sample were estimated from amplification of reference gene primers within the assay. Sequence reads were collapsed and filtered to measure the absolute abundance of every unique TCRbeta CDR3 rearrangement. Productive Simpson clonality was computed per sample as the square root of Simpson's diversity index over productive rearrangements. TCRdb mirrors the immuneACCESS table, restricted to in-frame sequences. Some clones are absent from its copies; in checked studies, under half trace to an unresolved V gene, and the reason for the others is unknown. Clonal size and the V and J genes are those of that table, whereas D and trimming came from the DNA. Here the sample has roughly 130,000 clones; more than 70% occur a single time. About 5.5% of the sample comes from the top ten.

Enrolling through a virtual design, the prospective study's participants ranged in age from roughly 18 to 90 years and lived across roughly 24 United States geographic areas. In the prospective study, participants were assigned to cohorts based on the clinical history participants reported in a screening survey and a study questionnaire. Each participant in the prospective study had whole blood, serum and a nasopharyngeal or oropharyngeal swab collected by mobile phlebotomists. Additional blood draws and questionnaires over an approximately two-month period could optionally be provided by prospective study participants. Before DNA extraction, blood samples from the prospective study were shipped at room temperature or frozen. Reading the germline V gene gives CDR1 SGHAT and CDR2 FQNNGV. Reading from cysteine to tryptophan, the CDR3 counts 11 amino acids. The retained sequence is limited to the CDR3, 33 bases, with the frame set at the first base.

Comments on this clone: The antigen it recognizes is unknown. Relative to the germline gene, one junction end is altered; a read error may explain this.

The rearrangement combines TRBV11-2 with TRBJ2-7; a stretch of 10 junction bases matches TRBD2. The sequencing input was PBMCs or T cells enriched from blood (not recorded which). The sequence came from a man aged 40-55 years with acute COVID-19. The CDR3 protein sequence reads: CASSSGTSAIW. Here is the DNA: TGTGCCAGCAGCTCCGGGACTAGCGCTATCTGG.